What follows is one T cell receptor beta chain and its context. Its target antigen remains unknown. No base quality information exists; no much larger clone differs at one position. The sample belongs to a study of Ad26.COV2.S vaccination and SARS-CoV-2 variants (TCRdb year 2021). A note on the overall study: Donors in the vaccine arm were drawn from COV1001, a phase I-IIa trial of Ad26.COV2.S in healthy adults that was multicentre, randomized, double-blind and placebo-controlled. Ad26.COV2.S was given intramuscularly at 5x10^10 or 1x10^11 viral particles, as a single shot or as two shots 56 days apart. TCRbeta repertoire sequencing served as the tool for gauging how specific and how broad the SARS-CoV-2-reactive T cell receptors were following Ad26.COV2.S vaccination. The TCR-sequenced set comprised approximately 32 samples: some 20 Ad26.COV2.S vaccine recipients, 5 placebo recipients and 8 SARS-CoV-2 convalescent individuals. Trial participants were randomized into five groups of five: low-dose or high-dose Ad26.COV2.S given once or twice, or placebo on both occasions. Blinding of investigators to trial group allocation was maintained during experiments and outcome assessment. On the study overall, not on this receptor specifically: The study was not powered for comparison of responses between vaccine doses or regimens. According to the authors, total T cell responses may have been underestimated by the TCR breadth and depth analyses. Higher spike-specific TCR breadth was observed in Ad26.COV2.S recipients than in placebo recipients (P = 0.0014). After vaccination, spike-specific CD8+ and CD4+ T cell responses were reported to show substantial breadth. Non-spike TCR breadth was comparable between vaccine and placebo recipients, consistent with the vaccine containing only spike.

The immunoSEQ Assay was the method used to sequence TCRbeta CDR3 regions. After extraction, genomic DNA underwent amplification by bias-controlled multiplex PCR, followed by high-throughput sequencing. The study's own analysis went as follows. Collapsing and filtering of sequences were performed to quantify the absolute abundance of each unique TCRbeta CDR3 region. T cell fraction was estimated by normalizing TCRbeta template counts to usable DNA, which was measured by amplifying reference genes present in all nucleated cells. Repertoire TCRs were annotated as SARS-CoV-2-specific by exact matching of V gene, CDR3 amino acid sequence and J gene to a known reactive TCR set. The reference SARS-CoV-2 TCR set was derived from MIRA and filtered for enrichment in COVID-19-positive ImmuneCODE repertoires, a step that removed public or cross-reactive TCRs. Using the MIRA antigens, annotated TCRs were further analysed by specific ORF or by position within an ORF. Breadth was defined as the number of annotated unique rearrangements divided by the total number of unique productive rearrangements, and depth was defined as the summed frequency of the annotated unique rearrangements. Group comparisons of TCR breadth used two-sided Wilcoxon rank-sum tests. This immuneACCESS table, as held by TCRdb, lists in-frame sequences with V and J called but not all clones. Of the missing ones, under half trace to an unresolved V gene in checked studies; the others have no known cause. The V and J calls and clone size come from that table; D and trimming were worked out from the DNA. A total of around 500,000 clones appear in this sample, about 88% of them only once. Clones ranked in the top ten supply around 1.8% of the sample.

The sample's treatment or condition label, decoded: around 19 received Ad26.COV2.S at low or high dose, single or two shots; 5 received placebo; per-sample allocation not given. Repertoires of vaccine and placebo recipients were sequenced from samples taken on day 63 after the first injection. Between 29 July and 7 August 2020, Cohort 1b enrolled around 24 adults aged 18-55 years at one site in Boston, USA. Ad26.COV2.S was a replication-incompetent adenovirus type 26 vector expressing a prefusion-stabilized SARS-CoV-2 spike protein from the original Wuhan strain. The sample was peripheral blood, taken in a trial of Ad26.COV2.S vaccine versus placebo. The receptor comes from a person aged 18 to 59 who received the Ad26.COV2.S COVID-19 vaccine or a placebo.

The DNA is TGTGCCAGCAGTTTCGACAGGGGGTTAAATCAGCCCCAGCATTTT. It translates to CASSFDRGLNQPQHF. This sequence uses TRBV28 and TRBJ1-5, and TRBD1 aligns with 9 junction nucleotides. Trimming takes 3 bases off V and 4 bases off J; junction bases not matched to a gene: 4. CDR1 is given as MDHEN and CDR2 as SYDVKM, both from the germline V gene. Including cysteine and phenylalanine, the CDR3 has 15 amino acids. Only the CDR3 DNA stays, 45 bases, in frame from base 1.